These 28 T cell receptor beta chains came from one sample sequenced in a study of a mutant IDH1 vaccine in newly diagnosed glioma. The data were produced by immunoSEQ multiplex PCR, yet TCRdb's version contains in-frame clones alone and is incomplete. The data hold about 54,000 clones, with approximately 80% observed a single time. No antigens are known for them. Time point meaning: week 5, during vaccination. Each dose delivered 300 ug of mutant IDH1 20-mer peptide subcutaneously with imiquimod. This specimen consisted of PBMCs, obtained from a glioma patient whose treatment included an IDH1 peptide vaccine. The origin of the receptors is a man younger than 45 with glioma.

The V call is TRBV6-1, the J call TRBJ1-5, with D maybe TRBD1 (5 bases). V shed 2 bases and J shed 2 bases, with 7 bases lying between them. This CDR3 contains 14 residues. Germline V gene data show CDR1 as MNHNS and CDR2 as SASEGT. The CDR3 DNA sequence: TGTGCCAGCAGTGAATGGGGGGGCAATCAGCCCCAGCATTTT. Its translation is CASSEWGGNQPQHF.

This chain connects TRBV5-4 to TRBJ2-7; no firm D call. Germline CDR1 is SGHNT and CDR2 is YYREEE (reference sequence). Trimming stripped 3 bases from V and 3 bases from J, with 10 bases between. The CDR3 extends over 13 amino acids. The CDR3 coding sequence is TGTGCCAGCAGCTCCTTGGGGTTCTACGAGCAGTACTTC. This gives the protein CASSSLGFYEQYF. The complete variable domain, with remaining parts taken from reference TRBV5-4 and TRBJ2-7, reads ETGVTQSPTHLIKTRGQQVTLRCSSQSGHNTVSWYQQALGQGPQFIFQYYREEENGRGNFPPRFSGLQFPNYSSELNVNALELDDSALYLCASSSLGFYEQYFGPGTRLTVT.

This clone occurred a few times. The chain carries TRBV5-6 and TRBJ1-5; D gene unclear. The germline V gene has CDR1 SGHDT and CDR2 YYEEEE. Trimming cost V 0 bases and J 1 base, with 5 bases left between them. The CDR3 runs to 14 residues. CDR3 loop: CASSLAPSNQPQHF. The CDR3 DNA reads as TGTGCCAGCAGCTTGGCCCCGAGCAATCAGCCCCAGCATTTT.

The CDR3 spells CASSEGPMTGPNTEAFF. In DNA form, the CDR3 reads TGTGCCAGCAGTGAAGGCCCTATGACAGGCCCGAACACTGAAGCTTTCTTT. V usage is TRBV6-1 and J usage is TRBJ1-1; TRBD1 might be the D (6 bases). Trimming pared 1 base from V and 1 base from J, leaving 16 bases between. Germline values: CDR1 MNHNS, CDR2 SASEGT. The CDR3 extends over 17 amino acids.

V is TRBV5-4 and J is TRBJ2-1, with 14 bases fitting TRBD2. The germline V gene has CDR1 SGHNT and CDR2 YYREEE (reference sequence). Trimming removed 2 bases from V and 11 bases from J; junction bases left unmatched: 3. The length of the CDR3 is 14 residues. CDR3 sequence reads: CASSFRTSGGKQFF. The CDR3 bases are TGTGCCAGCAGCTTTCGGACTAGCGGGGGGAAGCAGTTCTTC. Drawing the rest from reference TRBV5-4 and TRBJ2-1, the complete variable domain is ETGVTQSPTHLIKTRGQQVTLRCSSQSGHNTVSWYQQALGQGPQFIFQYYREEENGRGNFPPRFSGLQFPNYSSELNVNALELDDSALYLCASSFRTSGGKQFFGPGTRLTVL.

This clone appeared a few times. The sample has other DNA sequences that encode this CDR3 too. The chain has TRBV5-1 and TRBJ2-3; TRBD2 is a possible D gene (5 bases). The germline V gene encodes CDR1 SGHRS and CDR2 YFSETQ. This CDR3 is 13 amino acids long. Trimming left V 2 bases short and J 3 bases short, with 7 bases between. The DNA for the CDR3 is TGCGCCAGCAGCTTAGGAGGAACAGATACGCAGTATTTT. Translated: CASSLGGTDTQYF.

V and J are TRBV6-1 and TRBJ2-2; D uncertain. V dropped 9 bases and J dropped 2 bases, with 13 bases sitting between them. The CDR3 length is 14 residues. From germline, CDR1 is MNHNS and CDR2 SASEGT. CDR3 loop: CASRRSPNTGELFF. The CDR3 bases are TGTGCCAGTCGTCGGTCCCCCAACACCGGGGAGCTGTTTTTT.

The gene calls are TRBV29-1 and TRBJ2-1, with D possibly matching TRBD2 (7 bases). Looked up from germline, CDR1 is SQVTM and CDR2 is ANQGSEA. The germline V and J ends were trimmed by 0 bases and 6 bases, with 12 bases remaining between them. This CDR3 is 14 amino acids long. CDR3 protein: CSVEDRGAGNEQFF. The CDR3 DNA is TGCAGCGTTGAAGATCGGGGGGCCGGCAATGAGCAGTTCTTC.

The rearrangement joins TRBV27 to TRBJ2-4; no reliable D call. V lost 4 bases to trimming and J lost 1 base, with 14 bases between them. Germline V gene data show CDR1 as MNHEY and CDR2 as SMNVEV (reference sequence). The CDR3 is made up of 16 amino acids. CDR3 sequence: CASSYNRPLAKNIQYF. The CDR3 coding sequence is TGTGCCAGCAGTTACAACAGACCCTTGGCCAAAAACATTCAGTACTTC.

The chain is built from TRBV6-1 and TRBJ2-7; tentatively, D is TRBD2 (7 bases). This CDR3 region has 20 residues. Germline-derived CDR1 and CDR2 are MNHNS and SASEGT. The germline V and J ends were trimmed by 1 base and 0 bases, with 25 bases remaining between them. The CDR3, as DNA: TGTGCCAGCAGTGAAGGGGGGGGGCAATCCCCTAACCCCCTCTCCTACGAGCAGTACTTC. Encoded protein: CASSEGGGQSPNPLSYEQYF.

CDR3 protein: CASSLVAGGPDTQYF. The CDR3 DNA reads as TGTGCCAGCAGCTTAGTAGCGGGGGGGCCAGATACGCAGTATTTT. The V gene is TRBV7-2, the J gene TRBJ2-3, with 11 bases that match TRBD2. Per germline, CDR1 SGHTA and CDR2 FQGNSA. The trim removed 1 base at V and 4 bases at J, leaving 1 base unmatched. CDR3 size: 15 residues. The entire variable domain, with the rest obtained from reference TRBV7-2 and TRBJ2-3, is as follows: GAGVSQSPSNKVTEKGKDVELRCDPISGHTALYWYRQSLGQGLEFLIYFQGNSAPDKSGLPSDRFSAERTGGSVSTLTIQRTQQEDSAVYLCASSLVAGGPDTQYFGPGTRLTVL.

The rearrangement joins TRBV5-8 to TRBJ2-5; 7 bases are a match to TRBD2. V was pared by 3 bases and J by 0 bases, with 2 bases of the junction left unmatched. The CDR3 is made up of 14 amino acids. Per germline, CDR1 SGHTS and CDR2 YDEGEE. As DNA, the CDR3 is TGTGCCAGCAGCTGGGGGGGGTACCAAGAGACCCAGTACTTC. Translated, it gives CASSWGGYQETQYF.

In this sample, this clone turned up a few times. The rearrangement uses TRBV10-2 and TRBJ1-5, with TRBD1 identical over 8 bases. The CDR3 consists of 14 residues. Germline V CDR1 and CDR2: WSHSY, SAAADI. J lost 3 bases, V lost 6 bases, and 4 bases had no gene match. Here the CDR3 reads CASREGQVNQPQHF. The CDR3 bases are TGCGCCAGCAGGGAGGGACAGGTCAATCAGCCCCAGCATTTT.

The chain employs TRBV6-6 and TRBJ1-3, with D perhaps TRBD1 (5 bases). Deletions cut 5 bases from V and 6 bases from J, with 8 bases between. This CDR3 is built from 12 residues. Germline CDR1 reads MNHNY; CDR2 reads SVGAGI (reference sequence). CDR3 nucleotide sequence: TGTGCCAGCAGTCCGGGGGTAAACACCATATATTTT. Translating it yields CASSPGVNTIYF.

The chain combines TRBV4-2 with TRBJ2-1; perhaps TRBD1 as D (6 bases). The germline V gene encodes CDR1 LGHNA and CDR2 YNFKEQ. The ends were cut back, 0 bases at V and 2 bases at J, with 11 bases in the middle. This CDR3 has 16 amino acids. The DNA for the CDR3 is TGTGCCAGCAGCCAAGATCTGTCAGGGGCCTACAATGAGCAGTTCTTC. Translation gives CASSQDLSGAYNEQFF.

The chain couples TRBV9 to TRBJ2-1, with TRBD2 matching 9 bases. The V gene's germline CDR1 is SGDLS and CDR2 YYNGEE. V lost 0 bases to trimming and J lost 6 bases; unmatched junction nucleotides: 4. This CDR3 has 15 residues. The DNA for the CDR3 is TGTGCCAGCAGCGTAGATAGCGGGGGCTTCAATGAGCAGTTCTTC. Translating gives CASSVDSGGFNEQFF. Complete variable domain (other parts from reference TRBV9 and TRBJ2-1): DSGVTQTPKHLITATGQRVTLRCSPRSGDLSVYWYQQSLDQGLQFLIQYYNGEERAKGNILERFSAQQFPDLHSELNLSSLELGDSALYFCASSVDSGGFNEQFFGPGTRLTVL.

The V call is TRBV19, the J call TRBJ2-7; 7 nucleotides align to TRBD1. There are 14 residues in the CDR3. The germline V gene encodes CDR1 LNHDA and CDR2 SQIVND (reference sequence). With 5 bases clipped from V and 0 bases from J, the junction kept 4 bases outside the gene matches. The CDR3 region has the DNA TGTGCCAGTAGTGAACAGGGGAACTCCTACGAGCAGTACTTC. Residues: CASSEQGNSYEQYF.

CDR3 residues: CASSPRGQGASGANVLTF. CDR3 nucleotides: TGCGCCAGCAGCCCAAGAGGACAGGGGGCATCTGGGGCCAACGTCCTGACTTTC. This chain connects TRBV4-1 to TRBJ2-6, with TRBD1 identical over 11 bases. The germline V gene encodes CDR1 MGHRA and CDR2 YSYEKL. The CDR3 totals 18 residues. V trimming: 4 bases; J trimming: 1 base; junction bases outside the gene matches: 6.

This chain connects TRBV5-4 to TRBJ1-2; weak D call: TRBD1 (5 bases). Germline V gene sequence: CDR1 SGHNT, CDR2 YYREEE (reference sequence). The CDR3 contains 15 residues. Trimming took 0 bases from V and 8 from J, leaving 17 bases between them. CDR3 sequence (DNA): TGTGCCAGCAGCTTGGATCTAGCTGGGGGAGGGGGCTACACCTTC. It yields the protein CASSLDLAGGGGYTF.

The V gene is TRBV10-2, the J gene TRBJ1-1, with D maybe TRBD1 (5 bases). The CDR3 totals 15 residues. Germline V gene data show CDR1 as WSHSY and CDR2 as SAAADI. The V and J ends lost 6 bases and 0 bases respectively, with 14 bases between them. In DNA form, the CDR3 reads TGCGCCAGCAGGAGGGACGTAAGGGTGAACACTGAAGCTTTCTTT. This encodes CASRRDVRVNTEAFF.

The CDR3 protein is CASSYYRFAGYTF. The CDR3 DNA is TGTGCCAGCAGTTACTATCGTTTTGCTGGCTACACCTTC. This chain uses TRBV6-5 with TRBJ1-2; D call uncertain. Trimming took off 1 base at V and 7 bases at J, with 10 bases between the two ends. From germline, CDR1 is MNHEY and CDR2 SVGAGI. CDR3 size: 13 residues.

This chain connects TRBV2 to TRBJ1-5; D ambiguous. V shed 3 bases and J shed 5 bases, with 5 bases lying between them. The CDR3 contains 12 residues. Germline CDR1 SNHLY, CDR2 FYNNEI. CDR3 nucleotide sequence: TGTGCCAGCAGTGATTGGGATCAGCCCCAGCATTTT. It is translated as CASSDWDQPQHF.

V gene TRBV7-8 combines with J gene TRBJ1-4, with D possibly being TRBD1 (5 bases). CDR1 and CDR2 (germline): SGHVS, FQNEAQ. Trimming stripped 9 bases from V and 0 bases from J, with 14 bases between. CDR3 length equals 15 residues. CDR3: CASRPRGTTNEKLFF. DNA for the CDR3: TGTGCCAGTAGACCTCGGGGGACAACTAATGAAAAACTGTTTTTT.

The CDR3 DNA sequence: TGCGCCAGCAGCTGGCGAGGGACCACTACTAGCACAGATACGCAGTATTTT. Its translation is CASSWRGTTTSTDTQYF. The chain joins TRBV5-1 to TRBJ2-3; either TRBD1 or TRBD2 may supply D (5 bases each). Germline V gene lookup returns CDR1 SGHRS and CDR2 YFSETQ. Trimming left V 3 bases short and J 0 bases short, with 17 bases between. This CDR3 is 17 amino acids long.

The chain couples TRBV28 to TRBJ1-6; no reliable D call. The CDR3 runs to 13 residues. The germline V and J ends were trimmed by 1 base and 14 bases, with 12 bases remaining between them. Germline V lookup: CDR1 MDHEN, CDR2 SYDVKM. CDR3 amino acids: CASSLSELFTLHF. The CDR3 DNA follows: TGTGCCAGCAGTTTATCCGAGTTATTCACCCTCCACTTT.

The CDR3, as DNA: TGTGCCAGCAGCTTGGTCGGGACAGGGTGGGATGAGCAGTTCTTC. It yields the protein CASSLVGTGWDEQFF. The rearrangement uses TRBV5-6 and TRBJ2-1, with 9 positions matching TRBD1. Germline V gene lookup returns CDR1 SGHDT and CDR2 YYEEEE. The J segment lost 8 bases and the V segment lost 0 bases, leaving 6 bases of the junction unmatched. CDR3 length: 15 residues.

This clone has just a few counts. This sequence joins TRBV6-6 and TRBJ1-1; D gene unclear. The CDR3 extends over 12 amino acids. The germline V gene has CDR1 MNHNY and CDR2 SVGAGI (reference sequence). V shed 7 bases and J shed 0 bases, with 6 bases lying between them. CDR3 bases: TGTGCCAGCAACATCATGAACACTGAAGCTTTCTTT. This codes for CASNIMNTEAFF.

The rearrangement links TRBV27 to TRBJ1-5; perhaps TRBD1 as D (6 bases). This CDR3 has 14 amino acids. From germline, CDR1 is MNHEY and CDR2 SMNVEV (reference sequence). Trimming stripped 2 bases from V and 6 bases from J, with 11 bases between. In nucleotides, the CDR3 is TGTGCCAGCAGTTTAATCCAGGGGAGTCAGCCCCAGCATTTT. Its protein product is CASSLIQGSQPQHF.